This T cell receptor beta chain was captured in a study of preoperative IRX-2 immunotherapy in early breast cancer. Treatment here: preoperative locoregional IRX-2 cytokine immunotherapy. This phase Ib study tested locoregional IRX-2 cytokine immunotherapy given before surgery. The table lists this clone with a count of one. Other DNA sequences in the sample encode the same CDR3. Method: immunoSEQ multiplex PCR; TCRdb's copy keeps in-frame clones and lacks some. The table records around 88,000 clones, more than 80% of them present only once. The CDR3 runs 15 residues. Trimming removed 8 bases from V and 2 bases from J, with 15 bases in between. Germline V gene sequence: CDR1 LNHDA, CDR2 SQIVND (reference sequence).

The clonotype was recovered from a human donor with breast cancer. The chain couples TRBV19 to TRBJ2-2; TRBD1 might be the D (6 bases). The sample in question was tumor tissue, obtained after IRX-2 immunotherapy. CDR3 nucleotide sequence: TGTGCCAGTTCCCGAGGGGGTCTAAACACCGGGGAGCTGTTTTTT. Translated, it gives CASSRGGLNTGELFF.